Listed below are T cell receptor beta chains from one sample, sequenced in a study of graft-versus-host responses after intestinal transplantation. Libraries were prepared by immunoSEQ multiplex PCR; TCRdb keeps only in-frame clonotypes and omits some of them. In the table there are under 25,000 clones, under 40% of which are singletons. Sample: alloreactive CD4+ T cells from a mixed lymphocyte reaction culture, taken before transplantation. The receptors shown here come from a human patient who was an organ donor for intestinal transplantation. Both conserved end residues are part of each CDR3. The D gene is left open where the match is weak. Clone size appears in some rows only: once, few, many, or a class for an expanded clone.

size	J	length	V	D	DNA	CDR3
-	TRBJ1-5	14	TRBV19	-	TGTGCCAGTAGTATGATGGGGTGGAATCAGCCCCAGCATTTT	CASSMMGWNQPQHF
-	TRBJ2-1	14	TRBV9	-	TGTGCCAGCAGCGCGCCCCAGGAAATCCATGAGCAGTTCTTC	CASSAPQEIHEQFF
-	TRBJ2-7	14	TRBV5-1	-	TGCGCCAGCAGCGCGGGGGGGACAGGGCGCGAGCAGTACTTC	CASSAGGTGREQYF
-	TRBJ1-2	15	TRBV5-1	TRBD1	TGCGCCAGCAGCTTATACAGGGGGCAGGGCTATGGCTACACCTTC	CASSLYRGQGYGYTF
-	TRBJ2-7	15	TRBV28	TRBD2	TGTGCCAGCAGTTTATTTCGGGAGGGGGCCTACGAGCAGTACTTC	CASSLFREGAYEQYF
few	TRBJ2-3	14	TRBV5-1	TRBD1	TGCGCCAGCAAGCAGGGGGCTAGCACAGATACGCAGTATTTT	CASKQGASTDTQYF
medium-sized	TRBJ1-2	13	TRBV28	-	TGTGCCAGCAGTTTGGGGGCCCTCTATGGCTACACCTTC	CASSLGALYGYTF
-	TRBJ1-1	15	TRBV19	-	TGTGCCAGTAGTACTTTTTGGGGGCGGAACACTGAAGCTTTCTTT	CASSTFWGRNTEAFF
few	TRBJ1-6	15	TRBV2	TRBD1	TGTGCCAGCAGTGAAGTCGGACAGGGCTGGTCACCCCTCCACTTT	CASSEVGQGWSPLHF
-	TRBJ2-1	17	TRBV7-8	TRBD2	TGTGCCAGCAGCCTATTAGCGGGAGTAGCTTCCTACAATGAGCAGTTCTTC	CASSLLAGVASYNEQFF
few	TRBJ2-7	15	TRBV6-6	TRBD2	TGTGCCAGCAGTTACACTAGCGGGAGGGTCAACGAGCAGTACTTC	CASSYTSGRVNEQYF
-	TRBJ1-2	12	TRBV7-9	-	TGTGCCAGCAGCTTAGGGGGTCTCGGCTACACCTTC	CASSLGGLGYTF
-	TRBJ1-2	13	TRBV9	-	TGTGCCAGCAGCGTAGTCCCTGGGTATGGCTACACCTTC	CASSVVPGYGYTF
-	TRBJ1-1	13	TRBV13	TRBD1	TGTGCCAGCGAGAGACAGGGTGCGGTTGGAGCTTTCTTT	CASERQGAVGAFF
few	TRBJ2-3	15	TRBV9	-	TGTGCCAGCAGCGTAGTCGGGGAGAGTCTAGATACGCAGTATTTT	CASSVVGESLDTQYF
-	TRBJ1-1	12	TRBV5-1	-	TGCGCCAGCAGCTTCCAGGGCACTGAAGCTTTCTTT	CASSFQGTEAFF
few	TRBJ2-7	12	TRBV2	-	TGTGCCAGCAGAACGGACGGCTACGAGCAGTACTTC	CASRTDGYEQYF
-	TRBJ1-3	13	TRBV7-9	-	TGTGCCAGCAGCGCGACCGGGGGAAACACCATATATTTT	CASSATGGNTIYF
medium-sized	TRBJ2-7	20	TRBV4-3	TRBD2	TGCGCCAGCAGCCAAGATCCGGTTTTTGGTGGGAGGGCCTCCAAGGGCGAGCAGTACTTC	CASSQDPVFGGRASKGEQYF
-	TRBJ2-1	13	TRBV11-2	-	TGTGCCAGCAGCTTAGACAGGGGACGCGAGCAGTTCTTC	CASSLDRGREQFF
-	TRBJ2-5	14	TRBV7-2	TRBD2	TGTGCCAGCAGCTTGCCCGGGAGGGTGGAGACCCAGTACTTC	CASSLPGRVETQYF
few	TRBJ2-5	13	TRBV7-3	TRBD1	TGTGCCAGCAGTCAGGACAGGGGAGAGACCCAGTACTTC	CASSQDRGETQYF
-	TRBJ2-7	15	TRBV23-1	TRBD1	TGCGCCAGCGCACCGGGACAGGGGGTTCCCTACGAGCAGTACTTC	CASAPGQGVPYEQYF
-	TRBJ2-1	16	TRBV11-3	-	TGTGCCAGCAGCCCACTCCTCTCGTGGGGTGCGCTTGAGCAGTTCTTC	CASSPLLSWGALEQFF
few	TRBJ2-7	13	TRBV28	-	TGTGCCAGCAGTCCCCCGGGGTACTACGAGCAGTACTTC	CASSPPGYYEQYF
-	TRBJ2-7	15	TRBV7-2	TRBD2	TGTGCCAGCAGCTGGGGACTAGCGGGAGCTAGGGAGCAGTACTTC	CASSWGLAGAREQYF
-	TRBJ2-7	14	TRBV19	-	TGTGCCAGTCGCCGGGACTCTAACTCCTACGAGCAGTACTTC	CASRRDSNSYEQYF
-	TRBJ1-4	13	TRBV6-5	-	TGTGCCAGCAGGACGGGACACTATGAAAAACTGTTTTTT	CASRTGHYEKLFF
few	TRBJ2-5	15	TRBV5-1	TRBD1	TGCGCCAGCAGTTCTCTAGACAGGGTCCAAGAGACCCAGTACTTC	CASSSLDRVQETQYF
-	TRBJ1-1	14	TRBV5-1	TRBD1	TGCGCCAGCAGCCACGGGACAGCGAACACTGAAGCTTTCTTT	CASSHGTANTEAFF
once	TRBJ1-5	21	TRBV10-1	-	TGCGCCAGCAGTGAGTCATGTTGTTGGAAATGGCGACGCTTTAGCAATCAGCCCCAGCATTTT	CASSESCCWKWRRFSNQPQHF
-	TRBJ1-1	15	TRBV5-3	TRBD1	TGTGCCAGAAGCATTATACAGGGGATGCTCACTGAAGCTTTCTTT	CARSIIQGMLTEAFF
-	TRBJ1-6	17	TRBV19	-	TGTGCCAGTAGTCCGACCGCGGGGGGGGACCGACGGTCACCCCTCCACTTT	CASSPTAGGDRRSPLHF
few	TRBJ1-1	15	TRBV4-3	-	TGCGCCAGCAGCCAAGACAGACTAGGGGCCACTGAAGCTTTCTTT	CASSQDRLGATEAFF
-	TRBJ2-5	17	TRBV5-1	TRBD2	TGCGCCAGCAGCCCCAGCGGGGGAGTCCCAACTCAAGAGACCCAGTACTTC	CASSPSGGVPTQETQYF
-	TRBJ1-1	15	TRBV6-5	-	TGTGCCAGCAGCTCAACTTTCCGGGGGGACGCTGAAGCTTTCTTT	CASSSTFRGDAEAFF
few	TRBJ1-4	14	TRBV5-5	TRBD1	TGTGCCAGCAGCCAAGACAGGGCGCGGGAAAAACTGTTTTTT	CASSQDRAREKLFF
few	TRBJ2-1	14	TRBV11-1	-	TGTGCCAGCAGCGCCAGCGACATGTACAGTGAGCAGTTCTTC	CASSASDMYSEQFF
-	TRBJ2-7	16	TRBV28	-	TGTGCCAGCAAGGGGGGGTCGGCGGGAAAAGCCTACGAGCAGTACTTC	CASKGGSAGKAYEQYF
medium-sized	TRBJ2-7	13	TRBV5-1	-	TGCGCCAGCAGCTTGGCGCAGGGCTACGAGCAGTACTTC	CASSLAQGYEQYF
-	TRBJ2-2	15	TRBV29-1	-	TGCAGCGCTGCGTGGGCCCCGAAATCCACCGGGGAGCTGTTTTTT	CSAAWAPKSTGELFF
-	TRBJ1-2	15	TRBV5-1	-	TGCGCCAGCAGCTTGGATCCTCAGGGGAAGTATGGCTACACCTTC	CASSLDPQGKYGYTF
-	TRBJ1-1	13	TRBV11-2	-	TGTGCCAGCAGCTTTAAGGTGTACACTGAAGCTTTCTTT	CASSFKVYTEAFF
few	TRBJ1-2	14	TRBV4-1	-	TGCGCCAGCAGCCCCCGCCGTCAGGGCTATGGCTACACCTTC	CASSPRRQGYGYTF
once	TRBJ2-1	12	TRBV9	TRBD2	TGTGCCAGCGGGCTAGCGGGAGGAAATGTGTTCTTC	CASGLAGGNVFF
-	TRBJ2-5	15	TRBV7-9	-	TGTGCCAGCAGCGTCATCTGGGGGGTCGGAGAGACCCAGTACTTC	CASSVIWGVGETQYF
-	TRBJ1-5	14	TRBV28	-	TGTGCCAGCAGTTTAGGCGGACACAATCAGCCCCAGCATTTT	CASSLGGHNQPQHF
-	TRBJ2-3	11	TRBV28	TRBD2	TGTGCCAGCAGTTGGCGGGAGCTGCAGTATTTT	CASSWRELQYF
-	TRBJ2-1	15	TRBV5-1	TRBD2	TGCGCCAGCAGCTTGGGACTAGCGGGACTCGATGAGCAGTTCTTC	CASSLGLAGLDEQFF
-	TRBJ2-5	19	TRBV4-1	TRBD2	TGCGCCAGCAGCCAAGATCTTGAACTAGCGGGAGATATTTTAGAGACCCAGTACTTC	CASSQDLELAGDILETQYF
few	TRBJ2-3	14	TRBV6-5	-	TGTGCCAGCACCTCCCCTGTTGACCCAGATACGCAGTATTTT	CASTSPVDPDTQYF
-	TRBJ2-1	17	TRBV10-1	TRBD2	TGCGCCAGCAGTGAGTCTTGTAGCGGGAGGGCCGACAATGAGCAGTTCTTC	CASSESCSGRADNEQFF
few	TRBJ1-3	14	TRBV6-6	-	TGTGCCAGCAGTCCCGGGGGGCAGTGGGACACCATATATTTT	CASSPGGQWDTIYF
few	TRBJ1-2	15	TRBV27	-	TGTGCCAGCAGTTTACGGGGTTTAGGGAACTATGGCTACACCTTC	CASSLRGLGNYGYTF
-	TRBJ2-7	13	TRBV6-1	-	TGTGCCAGCAGTTCCGAGGGTTCCTACGAGCAGTACTTC	CASSSEGSYEQYF